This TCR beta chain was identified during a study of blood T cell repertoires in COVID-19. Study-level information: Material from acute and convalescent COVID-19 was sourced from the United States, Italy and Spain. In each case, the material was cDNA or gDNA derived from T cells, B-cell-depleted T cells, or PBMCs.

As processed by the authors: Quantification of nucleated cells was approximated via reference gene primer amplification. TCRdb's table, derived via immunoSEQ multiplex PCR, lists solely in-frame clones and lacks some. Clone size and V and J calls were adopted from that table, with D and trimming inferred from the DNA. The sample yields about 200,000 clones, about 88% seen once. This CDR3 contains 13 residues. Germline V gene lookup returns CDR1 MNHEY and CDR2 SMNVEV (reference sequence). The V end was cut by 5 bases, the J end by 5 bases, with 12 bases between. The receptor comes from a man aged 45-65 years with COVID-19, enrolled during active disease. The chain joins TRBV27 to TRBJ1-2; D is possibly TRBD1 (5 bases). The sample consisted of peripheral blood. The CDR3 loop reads CASSPQVPYGYTF. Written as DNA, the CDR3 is TGTGCCAGCAGTCCACAGGTCCCATATGGCTACACCTTC.